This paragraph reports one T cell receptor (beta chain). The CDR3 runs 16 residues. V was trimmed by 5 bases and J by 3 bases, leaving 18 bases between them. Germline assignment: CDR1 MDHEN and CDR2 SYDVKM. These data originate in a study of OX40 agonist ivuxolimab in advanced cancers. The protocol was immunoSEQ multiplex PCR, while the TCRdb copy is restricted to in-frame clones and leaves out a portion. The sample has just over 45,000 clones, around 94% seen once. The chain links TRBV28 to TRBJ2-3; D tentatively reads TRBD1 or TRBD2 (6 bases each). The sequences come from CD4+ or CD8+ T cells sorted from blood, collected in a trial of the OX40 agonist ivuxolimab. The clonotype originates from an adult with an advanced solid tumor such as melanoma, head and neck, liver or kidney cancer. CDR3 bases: TGTGCCAGCAGTCTCGAGGGGGGTGAGACGACAGATACGCAGTATTTT. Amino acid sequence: CASSLEGGETTDTQYF.